The text below deals with one T cell receptor beta chain. What it binds is unknown. This sample is drawn from a study of T cell responses to AZD1222 COVID-19 vaccine. The study's findings and limits: In all cases, repertoires were sampled only after the peak T cell response. The donors showed a predominance of white British ancestry and of females, with possible underestimation of clonal diversity. Breadth and depth of Spike-specific TCRs rose after two AZD1222 doses.

V was trimmed by 7 bases and J by 5 bases, leaving 17 bases between them. This CDR3 is built from 15 residues. Only in-frame clones appear in the TCRdb table, and some are missing; sequencing was by immunoSEQ multiplex PCR. The table lists some 120,000 clones, less than 90% of them singletons. This receptor was taken from an adult in good health. This rearrangement joins TRBV23-1 to TRBJ2-2, with D hard to call. TRBV23-1 is an ORF; its function is uncertain. The input for sequencing was peripheral blood, taken on day 0 of AZD1222 vaccination. In nucleotides, the CDR3 is TGCGCCAGCACCTCCCTCAGGAATCTAACCGGGGAGCTGTTTTTT. Translation: CASTSLRNLTGELFF.